The 2 T cell receptor beta chains listed next were all sequenced from one sample in a study of OX40 agonist ivuxolimab in advanced cancers. Profiled with immunoSEQ multiplex PCR; TCRdb holds only in-frame clones, not every one. The table includes 70,000 to 85,000 clones, around nine tenths detected once. The specimen comprised CD4+ or CD8+ T cells sorted from blood, sampled in a trial of the OX40 agonist ivuxolimab. These receptors came from an adult with an advanced solid tumor such as melanoma, head and neck, liver or kidney cancer.

The chain employs TRBV18 and TRBJ1-1, with TRBD1 as a possible D gene (6 bases). There are 14 residues in the CDR3. Germline assignment: CDR1 KGHSH and CDR2 LQKENI. V lost 2 bases and J lost 3, with 10 bases in between. CDR3 nucleotide sequence: TGTGCCAGCTCACCAAACAGGGTGGACACTGAAGCTTTCTTT. Translating gives CASSPNRVDTEAFF.

The chain has TRBV28 and TRBJ1-5; D call uncertain. The V gene's germline CDR1 is MDHEN and CDR2 SYDVKM. V was shortened by 3 bases and J by 6 bases, with 12 bases between the two germline ends. The CDR3 contains 14 residues. The CDR3: CASSLLGWAQPQHF. The CDR3, as DNA: TGTGCCAGCAGTTTGCTAGGGTGGGCTCAGCCCCAGCATTTT.